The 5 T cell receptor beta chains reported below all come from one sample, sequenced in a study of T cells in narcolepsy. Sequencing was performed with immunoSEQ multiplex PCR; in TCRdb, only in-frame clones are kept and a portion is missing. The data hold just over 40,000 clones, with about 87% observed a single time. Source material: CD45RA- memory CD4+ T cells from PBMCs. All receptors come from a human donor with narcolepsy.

CDR3 sequence reads: CASSPGTGGANEQYF. In nucleotides, the CDR3 is TGTGCCAGCAGCCCCGGGACAGGGGGCGCCAACGAGCAGTACTTC. This chain links TRBV9 with TRBJ2-7, with 12 bases identical to TRBD1. The CDR3 is 15 residues long. V lost 4 bases to trimming and J lost 5 bases; unmatched junction nucleotides: 7. Germline V gene lookup returns CDR1 SGDLS and CDR2 YYNGEE. Supplemented by reference TRBV9 and TRBJ2-7, the full variable domain reads DSGVTQTPKHLITATGQRVTLRCSPRSGDLSVYWYQQSLDQGLQFLIQYYNGEERAKGNILERFSAQQFPDLHSELNLSSLELGDSALYFCASSPGTGGANEQYFGPGTRLTVT.

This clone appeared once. The CDR3 loop is CASSVSAGGQETQYF. The CDR3, as DNA: TGTGCCAGCAGCGTATCGGCGGGGGGGCAGGAGACCCAGTACTTC. J is TRBJ2-5 and V is TRBV9, with 9 bases identical to TRBD2. Germline CDR1 is SGDLS and CDR2 is YYNGEE. The CDR3 runs 15 residues. V lost 1 base and J lost 5; bases outside the gene matches: 6.

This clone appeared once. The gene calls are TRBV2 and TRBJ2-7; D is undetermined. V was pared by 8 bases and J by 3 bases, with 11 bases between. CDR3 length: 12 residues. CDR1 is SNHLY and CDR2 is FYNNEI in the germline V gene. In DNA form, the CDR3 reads TGTGCCAGCGCCCCCGATCTCTACGAGCAGTACTTC. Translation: CASAPDLYEQYF.

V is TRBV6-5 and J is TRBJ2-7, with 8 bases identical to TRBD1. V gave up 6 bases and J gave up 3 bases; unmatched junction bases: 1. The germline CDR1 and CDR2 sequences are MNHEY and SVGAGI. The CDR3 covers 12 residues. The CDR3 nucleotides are TGTGCCAGCAGAACAGGGGGCTACGAGCAGTACTTC. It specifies CASRTGGYEQYF.

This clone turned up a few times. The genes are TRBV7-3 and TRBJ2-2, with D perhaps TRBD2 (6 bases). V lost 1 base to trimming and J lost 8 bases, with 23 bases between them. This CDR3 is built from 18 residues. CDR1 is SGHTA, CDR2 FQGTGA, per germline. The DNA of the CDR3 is TGTGCCAGCAGCTTAATATCGGCGGGAACACCAAAACAAGGGGAGCTGTTTTTT. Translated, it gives CASSLISAGTPKQGELFF.